Listed below are T cell receptor beta chains from one sample, sequenced in a study of OX40 agonist ivuxolimab in advanced cancers. TCRdb keeps only in-frame clones here, not all; method: immunoSEQ multiplex PCR. The sample yields under 50,000 clones, around 87% seen once. The sample here was CD4+ or CD8+ T cells sorted from blood, taken in a trial of the OX40 agonist ivuxolimab. The receptors come from an adult with an advanced solid tumor such as melanoma, head and neck, liver or kidney cancer. The CDR3 runs from the conserved cysteine through the conserved F or W. The D gene is left open where the match is weak. A row's size may be missing; if present it is once, few, many or a size class.

TRBJ1-1,TRBV6-5,12,-,-,CASSYPGMGAFF,TGTGCCAGCAGTTACCCTGGGATGGGAGCTTTCTTT
TRBJ2-7,TRBV4-2,15,-,-,CASSRDGGTSYEQYF,TGTGCCAGCAGCCGCGATGGCGGGACCTCCTACGAGCAGTACTTC
TRBJ1-5,TRBV7-9,13,-,once,CASSSTTDQPQHF,TGTGCCAGCAGCTCTACTACCGATCAGCCCCAGCATTTT
TRBJ2-1,TRBV10-2,15,-,-,CASSESISSYNEQFF,TGCGCCAGCAGTGAGTCCATTAGCTCCTACAATGAGCAGTTCTTC
TRBJ1-3,TRBV7-9,13,-,-,CASSPRRGNTIYF,TGTGCCAGCAGCCCGAGACGGGGAAACACCATATATTTT
TRBJ2-3,TRBV18,15,TRBD1,-,CASSPQGASTDTQYF,TGTGCCAGCTCACCACAGGGGGCTAGCACAGATACGCAGTATTTT
TRBJ2-5,TRBV5-1,14,-,-,CASSLAREKETQYF,TGCGCCAGCAGCTTAGCCAGGGAAAAAGAGACCCAGTACTTC
TRBJ1-5,TRBV7-9,18,TRBD1,-,CASSLGGTGIYSNQPQHF,TGTGCCAGCAGCTTAGGTGGGACAGGGATCTATAGCAATCAGCCCCAGCATTTT
TRBJ2-3,TRBV5-5,15,-,-,CASSLYVGRTDTQYF,TGTGCCAGCAGCTTGTACGTGGGGCGCACAGATACGCAGTATTTT
TRBJ1-2,TRBV25-1,16,TRBD1,once,CASSETRQGANHGYTF,TGTGCCAGCAGTGAAACTCGACAGGGGGCGAATCATGGCTACACCTTC
TRBJ2-7,TRBV7-2,15,TRBD1,-,CASSLGTGGFYEQYF,TGTGCCAGCAGCTTGGGGACAGGGGGCTTCTACGAGCAGTACTTC
TRBJ2-1,TRBV5-1,13,-,-,CASSFPRVREQFF,TGCGCCAGCAGCTTCCCGAGGGTACGGGAGCAGTTCTTC
TRBJ1-1,TRBV7-2,15,-,-,CASSSTPQGNTEAFF,TGTGCCAGCAGCTCTACACCTCAGGGGAACACTGAAGCTTTCTTT
TRBJ2-6,TRBV19,17,-,once,CASSIALATSGANVLTF,TGTGCCAGTAGTATTGCACTAGCTACCTCTGGGGCCAACGTCCTGACTTTC
TRBJ2-7,TRBV19,14,TRBD1,few,CASSMTTGGYEQYF,TGTGCCAGTAGTATGACGACAGGGGGCTACGAGCAGTACTTC
TRBJ2-1,TRBV5-1,16,TRBD2,-,CASSTTSGSLEDEQFF,TGCGCCAGCAGCACTACTAGCGGGAGCTTGGAGGATGAGCAGTTCTTC
TRBJ2-3,TRBV5-6,13,-,-,CASTQGRTDTQYF,TGTGCCAGCACCCAGGGCCGCACAGATACGCAGTATTTT
TRBJ1-4,TRBV9,14,-,-,CASSVGRLNEKLFF,TGTGCCAGCAGCGTAGGGCGGCTTAATGAAAAACTGTTTTTT
TRBJ2-7,TRBV2,12,-,-,CASSEWDYEQYF,TGTGCCAGCAGTGAGTGGGACTACGAGCAGTACTTC
TRBJ2-3,TRBV5-1,15,-,-,CASSLGRVGTDTQYF,TGCGCCAGCAGCTTGGGTAGGGTCGGCACAGATACGCAGTATTTT
TRBJ1-2,TRBV28,12,-,once,CASSLSGYGYTF,TGTGCCAGCAGTTTAAGTGGGTATGGCTACACCTTC
TRBJ1-1,TRBV28,12,-,once,CASMGVNTEAFF,TGTGCCAGCATGGGGGTGAACACTGAAGCTTTCTTT
TRBJ2-5,TRBV27,13,TRBD1,-,CASSFSDRGVQYF,TGTGCCAGCAGTTTCTCAGACAGGGGGGTCCAGTACTTC
TRBJ2-5,TRBV5-1,15,-,few,CASSLSFYRQETQYF,TGCGCCAGCAGCTTGTCATTCTACAGGCAAGAGACCCAGTACTTC
TRBJ2-7,TRBV4-1,18,TRBD2,-,CASSQDLFGLAGGYEQYF,TGCGCCAGCAGCCAAGACCTTTTCGGACTAGCGGGAGGCTACGAGCAGTACTTC
TRBJ2-4,TRBV19,16,TRBD1,-,CASGLTGPKPPNIQYF,TGTGCCAGTGGGTTGACAGGGCCAAAACCGCCAAACATTCAGTACTTC
TRBJ1-3,TRBV5-4,15,TRBD1,-,CASSGGQGAGNTIYF,TGTGCCAGCAGCGGGGGACAGGGGGCTGGAAACACCATATATTTT
TRBJ2-1,TRBV19,15,TRBD2,-,CASSMDSGLYNEQFF,TGTGCCAGTAGTATGGATAGCGGGTTGTACAATGAGCAGTTCTTC
TRBJ2-3,TRBV29-1,12,-,-,CSAQGNGDTQYF,TGCAGCGCTCAGGGCAACGGCGATACGCAGTATTTT
TRBJ2-1,TRBV7-8,14,-,-,CASSLTGSKNEQFF,TGTGCCAGCAGCTTAACAGGGTCTAAGAATGAGCAGTTCTTC
TRBJ1-4,TRBV4-3,16,-,-,CASSQDVVSANEKLFF,TGCGCCAGCAGCCAAGATGTGGTATCGGCAAATGAAAAACTGTTTTTT
TRBJ1-2,TRBV27,15,TRBD1,-,CASRVMIGTGVGYTF,TGTGCCAGCAGAGTCATGATCGGGACAGGGGTCGGCTACACCTTC
TRBJ2-2,TRBV4-3,14,-,-,CASSQEDRGRELFF,TGCGCCAGCAGCCAAGAAGACAGAGGCCGGGAGCTGTTTTTT
TRBJ1-6,TRBV28,15,TRBD1,-,CASSSPTGWDSPLHF,TGTGCCAGCAGTTCCCCGACAGGGTGGGATTCACCCCTCCACTTT
TRBJ2-7,TRBV11-2,13,-,-,CASSSPIDYEQYF,TGTGCCAGCAGCTCCCCTATAGACTACGAGCAGTACTTC
TRBJ2-7,TRBV6-5,12,-,-,CASRSDGGEQYF,TGTGCCAGCAGATCCGACGGAGGCGAGCAGTACTTC
TRBJ1-2,TRBV28,17,TRBD1,-,CASGSGTGVGTSYGYTF,TGTGCCAGCGGTTCCGGGACAGGGGTGGGAACCTCCTATGGCTACACCTTC
TRBJ1-2,TRBV6-5,12,-,-,CASSTPNYGYTF,TGTGCCAGTTCGACCCCAAACTATGGCTACACCTTC
TRBJ2-5,TRBV5-1,15,-,-,CASSLILAQQETQYF,TGCGCCAGCAGCTTGATTCTAGCGCAACAAGAGACCCAGTACTTC
TRBJ1-2,TRBV6-5,14,-,-,CASSYLGTTYGYTF,TGTGCCAGCAGTTACCTAGGCACCACCTATGGCTACACCTTC
TRBJ2-7,TRBV5-1,14,-,-,CASSLGTATYEQYF,TGCGCCAGCAGCCTCGGGACCGCCACCTACGAGCAGTACTTC
TRBJ2-1,TRBV6-5,15,TRBD1,-,CASRPPGTGVYEQFF,TGTGCCAGCAGACCGCCCGGGACAGGGGTCTATGAGCAGTTCTTC
TRBJ1-2,TRBV7-2,14,-,-,CASSLLNGPYGYTF,TGTGCCAGCAGCTTACTCAACGGACCCTATGGCTACACCTTC
TRBJ2-7,TRBV7-9,12,-,-,CASSLVVPNADF,TGTGCCAGCAGCTTGGTGGTCCCGAATGCGGACTTC
TRBJ2-1,TRBV2,12,TRBD2,once,CASNGLENEQFF,TGTGCCAGCAACGGACTAGAAAATGAGCAGTTCTTC
TRBJ2-7,TRBV11-3,14,-,-,CASSAPGSSYEQYF,TGTGCCAGCAGCGCCCCAGGGTCCTCCTACGAGCAGTACTTC
TRBJ1-1,TRBV7-9,15,-,-,CASSLAKDAATEAFF,TGTGCCAGCAGCTTAGCCAAGGACGCGGCGACTGAAGCTTTCTTT
TRBJ1-2,TRBV30,14,-,-,CAWSTGLSYYGYTF,TGTGCCTGGAGTACGGGCCTTTCTTACTATGGCTACACCTTC
TRBJ1-4,TRBV5-1,16,-,-,CASSLEAGATNEKLFF,TGCGCCAGCAGCTTGGAGGCCGGGGCAACTAATGAAAAACTGTTTTTT
TRBJ2-3,TRBV9,14,-,-,CASSVIQGPDTQYF,TGTGCCAGCAGCGTAATCCAGGGCCCAGATACGCAGTATTTT
TRBJ1-6,TRBV27,17,-,-,CASSTFRRSSYNSPLHF,TGTGCCAGCAGTACCTTTCGACGGAGCTCCTATAATTCACCCCTCCACTTT
TRBJ2-7,TRBV19,13,-,-,CASSNGGGYEQYF,TGTGCCAGTAGTAACGGTGGAGGCTACGAGCAGTACTTC
TRBJ2-1,TRBV28,16,-,-,CASSPYSGESHNEQFF,TGTGCCAGCAGCCCCTATTCAGGGGAGAGTCACAATGAGCAGTTCTTC
TRBJ2-7,TRBV15,15,-,-,CATSRGGVGAYEQYF,TGTGCCACCAGCAGAGGTGGGGTGGGAGCCTACGAGCAGTACTTC
TRBJ1-1,TRBV28,12,-,-,CASTLGNTEAFF,TGTGCCAGCACTCTCGGGAACACTGAAGCTTTCTTT
TRBJ1-4,TRBV5-1,14,-,-,CASSLAGGNEKLFF,TGCGCCAGCAGCTTGGCCGGCGGTAATGAAAAACTGTTTTTT
TRBJ2-5,TRBV10-3,14,-,-,CAISESRGQETQYF,TGTGCCATCAGTGAATCTAGGGGCCAAGAGACCCAGTACTTC
TRBJ2-5,TRBV6-6,15,-,-,CASSYSNVPPRTQYF,TGTGCCAGCAGTTACTCGAACGTGCCGCCCAGGACCCAGTACTTC
TRBJ2-3,TRBV4-3,14,-,-,CASSQDPSTDTQYF,TGCGCCAGCAGCCAAGATCCCTCTACAGATACGCAGTATTTT